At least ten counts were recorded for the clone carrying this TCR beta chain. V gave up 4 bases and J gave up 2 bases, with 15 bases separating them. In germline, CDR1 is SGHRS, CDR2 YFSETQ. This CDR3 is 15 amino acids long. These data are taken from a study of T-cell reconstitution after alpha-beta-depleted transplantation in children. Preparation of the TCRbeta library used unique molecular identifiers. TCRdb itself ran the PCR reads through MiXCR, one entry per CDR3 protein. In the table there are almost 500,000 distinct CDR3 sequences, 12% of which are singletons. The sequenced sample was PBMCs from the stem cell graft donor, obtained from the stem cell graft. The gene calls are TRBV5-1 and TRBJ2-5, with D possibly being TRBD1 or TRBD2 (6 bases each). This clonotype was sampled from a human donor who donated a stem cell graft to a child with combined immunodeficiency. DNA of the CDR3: TGCGCCAGCAGCACTGACCGGGGGCAACAAGAGACCCAGTACTTC. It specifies CASSTDRGQQETQYF.